This TCR beta chain was documented in a study of blood T cells in healthy people across ages. CDR1 and CDR2 (germline): SGHDT, YYEEEE. The CDR3 totals 23 residues. To note about this clonotype: Its antigen is not identified.

Study-level results: The fall in TCR beta diversity per million T cells was roughly linear with age. Long-lived donors had more naive CD4+ cells and higher diversity than aged donors.

Primers used in a second PCR of roughly 7 to 12 cycles were a sample-barcoded 5' primer and a J-beta primer mix. Every single cDNA molecule received a tag from a template-switch adaptor with 12 random nucleotides. A single record per CDR3 protein comes from TCRdb applying MiXCR to the 5' RACE reads. The repertoire holds 1.6 million or so distinct CDR3 sequences, with roughly 30% as singletons. This chain uses TRBV5-6 with TRBJ2-5; D is undetermined. The J call is doubtful: the DNA matches TRBJ2-7 better. This TCR was recovered from a woman aged 25 to 39 in good health. Sequenced material: blood. The CDR3 loop is CASSLAARPRKTRPSFTTYEQYF. The CDR3 DNA reads TGTGCCAGCAGCTTGGCGGCACGACCCAGAAAGACACGTCCGTCGTTCACAACCTACGAGCAGTACTTC.